The rows below give T cell receptor beta chains drawn from one sample of a study of cytomegalovirus exposure and HLA in healthy donors. The table came from immunoSEQ multiplex PCR; TCRdb's copy has only in-frame clones and leaves some out. The table has some 200,000 clones, around 64% seen once. The source material was PBMCs. Receptors originate from a man aged 35 to 55 in good health and CMV-seropositive. The CDR3 runs from the conserved cysteine through the conserved F or W. A D gene is named only where the DNA matches it firmly. Some rows mark clone size as missing; the rest say once, few, many or name a class of expanded clone.

d_call: .
v_call: TRBV5-1
clone_size: .
j_call: TRBJ1-5
cdr3_nt: TGCGCCAGCAGCTTGGAGAGGGTTAGCAATCAGCCCCAGCATTTT
cdr3_aa: CASSLERVSNQPQHF

d_call: .
v_call: TRBV5-4
clone_size: .
j_call: TRBJ1-1
cdr3_nt: TGTGCCAGCAGCGCGACTAAGAACACTGAAGCTTTCTTT
cdr3_aa: CASSATKNTEAFF

d_call: TRBD1
v_call: TRBV5-5
clone_size: .
j_call: TRBJ1-6
cdr3_nt: TGTGCCAGCAGCTCGACAGGGGGCTTCAATTCACCCCTCCACTTT
cdr3_aa: CASSSTGGFNSPLHF

d_call: .
v_call: TRBV6-5
clone_size: .
j_call: TRBJ2-7
cdr3_nt: TGTGCCAGCAGTTACGTGCCAGACGGGTACGAGCAGTACTTC
cdr3_aa: CASSYVPDGYEQYF

d_call: TRBD2
v_call: TRBV29-1
clone_size: .
j_call: TRBJ2-3
cdr3_nt: TGCAGCGGGGGGCTAGCGGGGTCTTTCGGCACAGATACGCAGTATTTT
cdr3_aa: CSGGLAGSFGTDTQYF

d_call: TRBD1
v_call: TRBV28
clone_size: .
j_call: TRBJ1-1
cdr3_nt: TGTGCCAGCAGTTTATCCCCCCTTAAGGCAGGGGGCTACACTGAAGCTTTCTTT
cdr3_aa: CASSLSPLKAGGYTEAFF

d_call: TRBD1
v_call: TRBV4-1
clone_size: few
j_call: TRBJ1-4
cdr3_nt: TGCGCCAGCAGCCAAGATGGGGGGGGACAGGGGAATGAAAAACTGTTTTTT
cdr3_aa: CASSQDGGGQGNEKLFF

d_call: TRBD2
v_call: TRBV14
clone_size: .
j_call: TRBJ2-1
cdr3_nt: TGTGCCAGCAGCCCCCGGGCTAGCGGGGGATGGGGTGAGCAGTTCTTC
cdr3_aa: CASSPRASGGWGEQFF

d_call: .
v_call: TRBV5-6
clone_size: few
j_call: TRBJ2-7
cdr3_nt: TGTGCCAGCAGCCTCCTTGTACAGGGAGACGAGCAGTACTTC
cdr3_aa: CASSLLVQGDEQYF

d_call: TRBD2
v_call: TRBV12-5
clone_size: .
j_call: TRBJ2-5
cdr3_nt: TGTGCTAGTGCCCTCGGGGGGAACCAAGAGACCCAGTACTTC
cdr3_aa: CASALGGNQETQYF

d_call: TRBD2
v_call: TRBV2
clone_size: few
j_call: TRBJ2-3
cdr3_nt: TGTGCCAGCAGCCTGACTAGCGGGCGAATCACAGATACGCAGTATTTT
cdr3_aa: CASSLTSGRITDTQYF

d_call: .
v_call: TRBV6-6
clone_size: .
j_call: TRBJ2-3
cdr3_nt: TGTGCCAGCAGTTACTCAGGGGGAGCAGATACGCAGTATTTT
cdr3_aa: CASSYSGGADTQYF

d_call: .
v_call: TRBV7-8
clone_size: .
j_call: TRBJ2-5
cdr3_nt: TGTGCCAGCAGCCGACGGACAGAGACTCAAGAGACCGTCACTCAAGAGACCCAGTACTTC
cdr3_aa: CASSRRTETQETVTQETQYF

d_call: .
v_call: TRBV10-2
clone_size: .
j_call: TRBJ2-5
cdr3_nt: TGCGCCAGCTGTTGGGGAGGGGGAGAGACCCAGTACTTC
cdr3_aa: CASCWGGGETQYF

d_call: .
v_call: TRBV5-4
clone_size: .
j_call: TRBJ2-1
cdr3_nt: TGTGCCAGCAGCCAAGGACAAATATACAATGAGCAGTTCTTC
cdr3_aa: CASSQGQIYNEQFF

d_call: .
v_call: TRBV7-8
clone_size: few
j_call: TRBJ1-5
cdr3_nt: TGTGCCAGCAGCCCAACCCCCACCAGTGGTCAGCCCCAGCATTTT
cdr3_aa: CASSPTPTSGQPQHF

d_call: TRBD1
v_call: TRBV11-2
clone_size: .
j_call: TRBJ2-5
cdr3_nt: TGTGCCAGCACCAGGGACAGGGGAGAGACCCAGTACTTC
cdr3_aa: CASTRDRGETQYF

d_call: .
v_call: TRBV5-8
clone_size: .
j_call: TRBJ1-2
cdr3_nt: TGTGCCAGCAGCGGTAGTTGGTACACCTTC
cdr3_aa: CASSGSWYTF

d_call: TRBD1
v_call: TRBV4-1
clone_size: .
j_call: TRBJ2-6
cdr3_nt: TGCGCCAGCAGCCAAGAAGGGACAGGGATCTCTGGGGCCAACGTCCTGACTTTC
cdr3_aa: CASSQEGTGISGANVLTF

d_call: TRBD1
v_call: TRBV6-5
clone_size: .
j_call: TRBJ1-1
cdr3_nt: TGTGCCAGCAGCGGGGGACAGGCAAGCACTGAAGCTTTCTTT
cdr3_aa: CASSGGQASTEAFF

d_call: TRBD1
v_call: TRBV6-5
clone_size: .
j_call: TRBJ2-7
cdr3_nt: TGTGCCAGCAGTAGACCCCGGGGACAGCCCTACGAGCAGTACTTC
cdr3_aa: CASSRPRGQPYEQYF

d_call: TRBD1
v_call: TRBV6-1
clone_size: .
j_call: TRBJ1-2
cdr3_nt: TGTGCCAGCAGTGAATTGGGGACAGGGGCTGCCTATGGCTACACCTTC
cdr3_aa: CASSELGTGAAYGYTF

d_call: .
v_call: TRBV28
clone_size: .
j_call: TRBJ1-1
cdr3_nt: TGTGCCAGCAGTTTGGGGGGAGCGAACACTGAAGCTTTCTTT
cdr3_aa: CASSLGGANTEAFF

d_call: .
v_call: TRBV5-8
clone_size: .
j_call: TRBJ1-5
cdr3_nt: TGTGCCAGCAGCTCGGTGCGAATTAATCAGCCCCAGCATTTT
cdr3_aa: CASSSVRINQPQHF

d_call: TRBD1
v_call: TRBV13
clone_size: few
j_call: TRBJ2-1
cdr3_nt: TGTGCCAGCAGCGCCTACGGACAAAGACAGGGGGTTTGGGATGAGCAGTTCTTC
cdr3_aa: CASSAYGQRQGVWDEQFF

d_call: TRBD2
v_call: TRBV5-4
clone_size: .
j_call: TRBJ2-5
cdr3_nt: TGTGCCAGCAGCACCGGACTAGCGGGGGGCGCTGGGACCCAGTACTTC
cdr3_aa: CASSTGLAGGAGTQYF

d_call: .
v_call: TRBV15
clone_size: .
j_call: TRBJ1-5
cdr3_nt: TGTGCCACCAGCAGAGATCTTCCCAATCAGCCCCAGCATTTT
cdr3_aa: CATSRDLPNQPQHF

d_call: TRBD1
v_call: TRBV6-1
clone_size: few
j_call: TRBJ2-7
cdr3_nt: TGTGCCAGCAGTGCCGGGACAGCTTCCTACGAGCAGTACTTC
cdr3_aa: CASSAGTASYEQYF

d_call: .
v_call: TRBV27
clone_size: .
j_call: TRBJ2-7
cdr3_nt: TGTGCCAGCAGTTTAGCGGGACCTTTAGGTTACGAGCAGTACTTC
cdr3_aa: CASSLAGPLGYEQYF

d_call: TRBD1
v_call: TRBV11-2
clone_size: .
j_call: TRBJ2-7
cdr3_nt: TGTGCCAGCAGCTTAGAGGGGACAGCTCTAGTGGGCGAGCAGTACTTC
cdr3_aa: CASSLEGTALVGEQYF

d_call: TRBD2
v_call: TRBV5-1
clone_size: .
j_call: TRBJ2-2
cdr3_nt: TGCGCCAGCGGACTAGCGGGGGGGCTGAGCACCGGGGAGCTGTTTTTT
cdr3_aa: CASGLAGGLSTGELFF

d_call: .
v_call: TRBV27
clone_size: .
j_call: TRBJ2-3
cdr3_nt: TGTGCCAGCAGTTACCCTAACACAGATACGCAGTATTTT
cdr3_aa: CASSYPNTDTQYF

d_call: TRBD1
v_call: TRBV29-1
clone_size: once
j_call: TRBJ1-2
cdr3_nt: TGCAGCGTTCCAGAGACAGGGGACGTAAACTATGGCTACACCTTC
cdr3_aa: CSVPETGDVNYGYTF

d_call: TRBD1
v_call: TRBV7-2
clone_size: .
j_call: TRBJ2-1
cdr3_nt: TGTGCCAGCAGCTTAAGACAGGGGGGATACTACAATGAGCAGTTCTTC
cdr3_aa: CASSLRQGGYYNEQFF

d_call: TRBD2
v_call: TRBV28
clone_size: .
j_call: TRBJ2-1
cdr3_nt: TGTGCCAGCAGTTTCCGGGGTAGCGGGGGACGAGCTGATGAGCAGTTCTTC
cdr3_aa: CASSFRGSGGRADEQFF

d_call: .
v_call: TRBV5-8
clone_size: .
j_call: TRBJ2-7
cdr3_nt: TGTGCCAGCAGCCACTCGGGGAAGGTGTCCTACGAGCAGTACTTC
cdr3_aa: CASSHSGKVSYEQYF

d_call: TRBD1
v_call: TRBV6-1
clone_size: .
j_call: TRBJ2-7
cdr3_nt: TGTGCCAGCAGGACCGGGACAGGGACCTACGAGCAGTACTTC
cdr3_aa: CASRTGTGTYEQYF

d_call: TRBD1
v_call: TRBV28
clone_size: .
j_call: TRBJ1-2
cdr3_nt: TGTGCCAGCCTCACAGGGGGTGCCTATGGCTACACCTTC
cdr3_aa: CASLTGGAYGYTF

d_call: .
v_call: TRBV18
clone_size: .
j_call: TRBJ2-7
cdr3_nt: TGTGCCAGCTCACCCCCGAGCAGGGCGCCGGACGAGCAGTACTTC
cdr3_aa: CASSPPSRAPDEQYF

d_call: .
v_call: TRBV27
clone_size: .
j_call: TRBJ2-7
cdr3_nt: TGTGCCAGCAGTTTATCCGGTCCACAGGAGCAGTACTTC
cdr3_aa: CASSLSGPQEQYF

d_call: .
v_call: TRBV5-1
clone_size: .
j_call: TRBJ1-3
cdr3_nt: TGCGCCAGCACCCCAGGGGACCAAGGAAACACCATATATTTT
cdr3_aa: CASTPGDQGNTIYF

d_call: .
v_call: TRBV7-9
clone_size: .
j_call: TRBJ2-3
cdr3_nt: TGTGCCAGCAGCTTAGGCAGGGAAGATACGCAGTATTTT
cdr3_aa: CASSLGREDTQYF

d_call: .
v_call: TRBV5-5
clone_size: .
j_call: TRBJ1-4
cdr3_nt: TGTGCCAGCAGCTTGTGGTTAAGTCAGAATGAAAAACTGTTTTTT
cdr3_aa: CASSLWLSQNEKLFF

d_call: TRBD2
v_call: TRBV2
clone_size: few
j_call: TRBJ2-7
cdr3_nt: TGTGCCAGCAGTTTTCCGACTAGCGGGGCTTCCTACGAGCAGTACTTC
cdr3_aa: CASSFPTSGASYEQYF

d_call: .
v_call: TRBV19
clone_size: once
j_call: TRBJ1-5
cdr3_nt: TGTGCCAGTAGTATATTAGGCGGTGTTCCCAATCAGCCCCAGCATTTT
cdr3_aa: CASSILGGVPNQPQHF

d_call: .
v_call: TRBV6-6
clone_size: .
j_call: TRBJ1-1
cdr3_nt: TGTGCATTGGCAGTTGGCACTGAAGCTTTCTTT
cdr3_aa: CALAVGTEAFF

d_call: TRBD2
v_call: TRBV10-3
clone_size: .
j_call: TRBJ2-3
cdr3_nt: TGTGCCATCAGGCATCCGGGACTAGCGGGGGCGGCAGATACGCAGTATTTT
cdr3_aa: CAIRHPGLAGAADTQYF

d_call: .
v_call: TRBV4-1
clone_size: .
j_call: TRBJ1-6
cdr3_nt: TGCGCCAGCAGCCAAGATTTGCGGGGGGCAAGCTCCTATAATTCACCCCTCCACTTT
cdr3_aa: CASSQDLRGASSYNSPLHF

d_call: TRBD1
v_call: TRBV14
clone_size: .
j_call: TRBJ2-7
cdr3_nt: TGTGCCAGCAGCCAAGAACAGGGGGCCAACGAGCAGTACTTC
cdr3_aa: CASSQEQGANEQYF

d_call: .
v_call: TRBV7-2
clone_size: .
j_call: TRBJ2-3
cdr3_nt: TGTGCCAGCAGCCAACGGGGCCAGGGGGGAAATACGCAGTATTTT
cdr3_aa: CASSQRGQGGNTQYF

d_call: .
v_call: TRBV10-1
clone_size: .
j_call: TRBJ1-4
cdr3_nt: TGCGCCAGCCCGGCCGGCGGTAATGAAAAACTGTTTTTT
cdr3_aa: CASPAGGNEKLFF

d_call: .
v_call: TRBV29-1
clone_size: .
j_call: TRBJ2-7
cdr3_nt: TGCAGCGTTGAGGAAACAGGGAGTTACGAGCAGTACTTC
cdr3_aa: CSVEETGSYEQYF

d_call: .
v_call: TRBV6-1
clone_size: few
j_call: TRBJ2-3
cdr3_nt: TGTGCCAGCAAGGGTGAGCGAGGGACAGATACGCAGTATTTT
cdr3_aa: CASKGERGTDTQYF

d_call: .
v_call: TRBV19
clone_size: .
j_call: TRBJ1-5
cdr3_nt: TGTGCCAGTAGTATAGATGTGGAGGGTAATCAGCCCCAGCATTTT
cdr3_aa: CASSIDVEGNQPQHF

d_call: .
v_call: TRBV19
clone_size: few
j_call: TRBJ2-3
cdr3_nt: TGTGCCAGTACACCACTGGCCACTACGGTCGGCACAGATACGCAGTATTTT
cdr3_aa: CASTPLATTVGTDTQYF